These 32 T cell receptor beta chains were all obtained from the same sample, sequenced in a study of cytomegalovirus exposure and HLA in healthy donors. In the PCR, 60 Vbeta and 13 Jbeta primers were used. Some clones are missing from TCRdb's copy, which holds only in-frame ones; the method was immunoSEQ multiplex PCR. There are some 97,000 clones in the sample; 60% to 80% occur only once, and less than 5% lies in the top ten. Sequencing was carried out using PBMCs. Receptors were obtained from a woman younger than 30 in good health and CMV-seropositive.

This chain links TRBV4-3 with TRBJ2-1, with a weak D call TRBD2 (6 bases). V lost 1 base and J lost 3, with 10 bases in between. Germline CDR1 reads LGHNA; CDR2 reads YSLEER. The length of the CDR3 is 15 residues. The CDR3 protein is CASSQAGGFYNEQFF. CDR3 nucleotide sequence: TGCGCCAGCAGCCAAGCTGGGGGGTTCTACAATGAGCAGTTCTTC.

This clone was recorded a few times. The chain combines TRBV28 with TRBJ2-3, with TRBD2 as a possible D gene (6 bases). Trimming took off 7 bases at V and 3 bases at J, with 14 bases between the two ends. The V gene's germline CDR1 is MDHEN and CDR2 SYDVKM. This CDR3 is built from 14 residues. CDR3 sequence reads: CASTYRRETDTQYF. The DNA of the CDR3 is TGTGCCAGCACCTATCGACGGGAGACAGATACGCAGTATTTT.

The chain recombines TRBV2 with TRBJ1-5, with TRBD1 matching over 10 bases. The CDR3 runs 14 residues. V lost 5 bases and J lost 8; bases outside the gene matches: 6. Germline CDR1 SNHLY, CDR2 FYNNEI. The CDR3 DNA follows: TGTGCCAGCAGTCGACAGGGGGCGATTGAGCCCCAGCATTTT. Its protein product is CASSRQGAIEPQHF.

The chain joins TRBV14 to TRBJ2-3; 9 positions agree with TRBD1. The CDR3 covers 16 residues. The junction had 5 bases not matched to a gene; V was cut back by 2 bases and J by 2 bases. The V gene's germline CDR1 is SGHDN and CDR2 FVKESK. The CDR3 here is CASSQRQGGFTDTQYF. The CDR3 DNA sequence: TGTGCCAGCAGCCAACGACAGGGGGGCTTCACAGATACGCAGTATTTT.

The chain recombines TRBV19 with TRBJ2-1; TRBD2 matches 8 bases. J was trimmed by 8 bases and V by 6 bases; bases with no gene match: 3. There are 12 residues in the CDR3. Germline V gene data show CDR1 as LNHDA and CDR2 as SQIVND (reference sequence). The CDR3 is CASSGREDEQFF. The CDR3 DNA reads as TGTGCCAGTAGCGGGAGGGAGGATGAGCAGTTCTTC.

This clone was counted between two and nine times. The chain couples TRBV28 to TRBJ2-3; D call uncertain. Germline V gene data show CDR1 as MDHEN and CDR2 as SYDVKM. V shed 5 bases and J shed 3 bases, with 9 bases lying between them. CDR3 length: 13 residues. The CDR3 loop reads CASSPTSTDTQYF. The CDR3 region has the DNA TGTGCCAGCAGTCCGACTTCTACAGATACGCAGTATTTT. The variable domain in full, with the rest retrieved from reference TRBV28 and TRBJ2-3, is DVKVTQSSRYLVKRTGEKVFLECVQDMDHENMFWYRQDPGLGLRLIYFSYDVKMKEKGDIPEGYSVSREKKERFSLILESASTNQTSMYLCASSPTSTDTQYFGPGTRLTVL.

The V and J genes are TRBV18 and TRBJ1-1; a possible D gene is TRBD1 (6 bases). The length of the CDR3 is 14 residues. CDR1 is KGHSH and CDR2 is LQKENI in the germline V gene. Trimming left V 3 bases short and J 7 bases short, with 15 bases between. The CDR3 DNA is TGTGCCAGCTCACCGTCGGGACATAAGAATGAAGCTTTCTTT. Translated, it gives CASSPSGHKNEAFF. The entire variable domain, with the rest obtained from reference TRBV18 and TRBJ1-1, is as follows: NAGVMQNPRHLVRRRGQEARLRCSPMKGHSHVYWYRQLPEEGLKFMVYLQKENIIDESGMPKERFSAEFPKEGPSILRIQQVVRGDSAAYFCASSPSGHKNEAFFGQGTRLTVV.

The J gene is TRBJ2-1, the V gene TRBV5-1, with 11 bases fitting TRBD1. The CDR3 is 15 amino acids. Trimming removed 4 bases from V and 7 bases from J; junction bases left unmatched: 7. Germline CDR1 SGHRS, CDR2 YFSETQ. The CDR3 sequence: CASSLGTGGMNEQFF. The CDR3 DNA follows: TGCGCCAGCAGCCTAGGGACAGGGGGGATGAATGAGCAGTTCTTC.

V and J are TRBV11-2 and TRBJ1-2, with TRBD1 matching 7 bases. V lost 3 bases to trimming and J lost 4 bases; unmatched junction nucleotides: 5. The germline gives CDR1 SGHAT, CDR2 FQNNGV. This CDR3 has 14 amino acids. The DNA of the CDR3 is TGTGCCAGCAGCTTTAGACAGGGTGCCTATGGCTACACCTTC. Its translation is CASSFRQGAYGYTF.

The chain uses TRBV28 and TRBJ2-2; TRBD2 agrees at 7 bases. The CDR3 is 15 amino acids. Germline-derived CDR1 and CDR2 are MDHEN and SYDVKM. The ends lost 6 bases at V and 4 bases at J; junction bases unmatched: 8. Written as DNA, the CDR3 is TGTGCCAGCAGGTTTCGGGGGGATAGCACCGGGGAGCTGTTTTTT. Translated: CASRFRGDSTGELFF. The entire variable domain, with the rest obtained from reference TRBV28 and TRBJ2-2, is as follows: DVKVTQSSRYLVKRTGEKVFLECVQDMDHENMFWYRQDPGLGLRLIYFSYDVKMKEKGDIPEGYSVSREKKERFSLILESASTNQTSMYLCASRFRGDSTGELFFGEGSRLTVL.

The chain links TRBV29-1 to TRBJ2-5; D not resolved. V was trimmed by 7 bases and J by 0 bases, leaving 9 bases between them. CDR1 is SQVTM, CDR2 ANQGSEA, per germline. The CDR3 loop spans 12 amino acids. DNA of the CDR3: TGCAGCGGAAGCATGTACCAAGAGACCCAGTACTTC. Its translation: CSGSMYQETQYF.

This chain uses TRBV29-1 with TRBJ2-7; a possible D gene is TRBD1 (6 bases). This CDR3 has 10 amino acids. Germline V gene sequence: CDR1 SQVTM, CDR2 ANQGSEA. Trimming took off 4 bases at V and 5 bases at J, with 6 bases between the two ends. CDR3 coding DNA: TGCAGCGTTGGGACAGACGAGCAGTACTTC. Amino acid sequence: CSVGTDEQYF.

The rearrangement uses TRBV30 and TRBJ1-4, with D perhaps matching TRBD1 (6 bases). The V and J ends lost 1 base and 7 bases respectively, with 16 bases between them. Germline V gene data show CDR1 as GTSNPN and CDR2 as SVGIG (reference sequence). The CDR3 runs 15 residues. This CDR3 reads CAWSEGHAEREKLFF. CDR3 DNA sequence: TGTGCCTGGAGTGAGGGACATGCCGAACGTGAAAAACTGTTTTTT.

This sequence joins TRBV19 and TRBJ2-1, with 9 bases matching TRBD2. The germline V gene has CDR1 LNHDA and CDR2 SQIVND (reference sequence). The CDR3 consists of 16 residues. V shed 5 bases and J 1 base; nucleotides not matched to a gene: 6. CDR3 amino acids: CASSSSAGGSYNEQFF. Here the CDR3 DNA reads TGTGCCAGTAGTTCTTCAGCGGGAGGTTCCTACAATGAGCAGTTCTTC.

This clone was counted once. This chain uses TRBV5-4 with TRBJ2-7; 12 bases are a match to TRBD2. V lost 2 bases, J lost 7 bases, and 4 bases stayed unmatched. This CDR3 has 14 residues. CDR1 SGHNT and CDR2 YYREEE come from the germline V gene (reference sequence). This CDR3 is CASSFVLAGGEQYF. DNA of the CDR3: TGTGCCAGCAGCTTCGTCCTAGCGGGAGGGGAGCAGTACTTC.

The chain combines TRBV19 with TRBJ2-1; TRBD2 aligns across 10 bases. This CDR3 is built from 16 residues. Germline assignment: CDR1 LNHDA and CDR2 SQIVND (reference sequence). V trimming: 4 bases; J trimming: 2 bases; junction bases outside the gene matches: 5. The chain's CDR3 is CASSKGSGRTYNEQFF. DNA of the CDR3: TGTGCCAGTAGTAAGGGTAGCGGGAGGACCTACAATGAGCAGTTCTTC.

The genes are TRBV25-1 and TRBJ1-3; possibly TRBD1 for D (5 bases). The V gene's germline CDR1 is MGHDK and CDR2 SYGVNS. Trimming shortened V by 10 bases and J by 2 bases, and 6 bases separated the two germline ends. The CDR3 contains 11 residues. CDR3 DNA: TGTGCCACGACAGCTGGAAACACCATATATTTT. As protein: CATTAGNTIYF.

This clone was seen more than once but under ten times. CDR3 in DNA: TGTGCCTGGAGTACAAGCGGGAGACCAGATACGCAGTATTTT. It yields the protein CAWSTSGRPDTQYF. V is TRBV30 and J is TRBJ2-3; 8 bases are a match to TRBD2. This CDR3 contains 14 residues. In germline, CDR1 is GTSNPN, CDR2 SVGIG (reference sequence). With 2 bases clipped from V and 4 bases from J, the junction kept 5 bases outside the gene matches.

The chain employs TRBV28 and TRBJ2-1; TRBD2 might be the D (6 bases). Germline loops: CDR1 MDHEN, CDR2 SYDVKM. The V gene lost 6 bases and the J gene lost 7 bases, with 16 bases spanning the gap. The CDR3 spans 14 residues. The CDR3 region is CASRGGALSNEQFF. CDR3 sequence (DNA): TGTGCCAGCAGGGGGGGTGCTCTTTCGAATGAGCAGTTCTTC.

The CDR3 reads CASSPIGQGSSYNEQFF. CDR3 sequence (DNA): TGTGCCAGCAGCCCCATAGGGCAGGGGAGCTCCTACAATGAGCAGTTCTTC. The chain joins TRBV11-2 to TRBJ2-1; D is perhaps TRBD1 (6 bases). Germline V gene sequence: CDR1 SGHAT, CDR2 FQNNGV. The V and J ends lost 5 bases and 0 bases respectively, with 17 bases between them. CDR3 length: 17 amino acids.

The chain is built from TRBV27 and TRBJ2-7, with 8 bases fitting TRBD1. After removal of 7 bases from V and 5 bases from J, the junction contained 10 bases not matched to a gene. CDR1 is MNHEY, CDR2 SMNVEV, per germline (reference sequence). The CDR3 runs 14 residues. The DNA of the CDR3 is TGTGCCAGCATGACCGCAGGGGGCTTGCACGAGCAGTACTTC. Its protein is CASMTAGGLHEQYF.

The chain employs TRBV9 and TRBJ2-1, with no clear D. Looked up from germline, CDR1 is SGDLS and CDR2 is YYNGEE. The CDR3 runs 15 residues. The ends were cut back, 0 bases at V and 4 bases at J, with 11 bases in the middle. The CDR3 region is CASSVAASVYNEQFF. The CDR3 DNA sequence: TGTGCCAGCAGCGTAGCTGCATCGGTATACAATGAGCAGTTCTTC.

V is TRBV4-1 and J is TRBJ2-4; the match to TRBD2 covers 7 bases. The germline V gene encodes CDR1 MGHRA and CDR2 YSYEKL. V gave up 3 bases and J gave up 6 bases; unmatched junction bases: 14. The CDR3 runs 17 residues. In DNA, the CDR3 is TGCGCCAGCAGCCAGCCCCGGACTAGTGGGGGGGTAAACATTCAGTACTTC. Amino acid sequence: CASSQPRTSGGVNIQYF.

The rearrangement uses TRBV4-3 and TRBJ2-5; TRBD2 aligns across 10 bases. J gave up 5 bases and V 5 bases, and 8 bases lay outside the gene matches. Germline-derived CDR1 and CDR2 are LGHNA and YSLEER. The CDR3 is 15 amino acids. The CDR3 DNA follows: TGCGCCAGCAGCATAACTAGCGGGGCGGGGGAGACCCAGTACTTC. Residues: CASSITSGAGETQYF.

A single count supports this clone. This chain links TRBV27 with TRBJ2-1; 7 bases map to TRBD2. Germline V gene sequence: CDR1 MNHEY, CDR2 SMNVEV (reference sequence). This CDR3 region has 16 residues. With V trimmed by 8 bases and J by 4 bases, 14 bases remained unmatched. CDR3 sequence reads: CASRISGGSYYNEQFF. DNA for the CDR3: TGTGCCAGCCGTATATCCGGCGGGAGTTATTACAATGAGCAGTTCTTC.

V is TRBV28 and J is TRBJ2-3, with 7 bases fitting TRBD2. Germline V gene lookup returns CDR1 MDHEN and CDR2 SYDVKM. Unmatched junction bases numbered 5, after V lost 3 bases and J lost 2 bases. CDR3 length: 15 amino acids. DNA of the CDR3: TGTGCCAGCAGTTTCACGGGAGGATCCACAGATACGCAGTATTTT. Amino acids: CASSFTGGSTDTQYF.

A few counts support this clone. The CDR3 loop is CASSLMTRGTSDNLKRTDTQYF. The CDR3, as DNA: TGTGCCAGCAGTTTAATGACCCGTGGGACTAGTGACAACCTAAAGCGCACAGATACGCAGTATTTT. This rearrangement joins TRBV27 to TRBJ2-3, with 8 positions matching TRBD2. V shed 2 bases, J shed 1 base, and the junction held 23 bases outside the gene matches. The CDR3 runs to 22 residues. The germline V gene has CDR1 MNHEY and CDR2 SMNVEV (reference sequence).

V gene TRBV28 combines with J gene TRBJ1-1; D is uncertain. The CDR3 has 14 amino acids. V was cut by 5 bases and J by 3 bases, with 13 bases left in between. The germline CDR1 and CDR2 sequences are MDHEN and SYDVKM. CDR3: CASSPPYSYTEAFF. The CDR3 DNA sequence: TGTGCCAGCAGTCCCCCCTACAGTTACACTGAAGCTTTCTTT.

The chain uses TRBV16 and TRBJ1-5; TRBD1 matches 9 bases. This CDR3 has 17 residues. Germline assignment: CDR1 KGHSY and CDR2 FQNENV. J gave up 4 bases and V 0 bases, and 7 bases lay outside the gene matches. This chain's CDR3 is CASSQSNPGTGNQPQHF. The CDR3 nucleotides are TGTGCCAGCAGCCAATCTAACCCCGGGACAGGGAATCAGCCCCAGCATTTT.

The CDR3 bases are TGTGCCAGTAGTATCGGCGGACAGGGGCTGAACTATGGCTACACCTTC. It yields the protein CASSIGGQGLNYGYTF. The V call is TRBV19, the J call TRBJ1-2; 9 bases agree with TRBD1. This CDR3 has 16 residues. After removal of 3 bases from V and 2 bases from J, the junction contained 7 bases not matched to a gene. The V gene's germline CDR1 is LNHDA and CDR2 SQIVND (reference sequence).

J is TRBJ1-1 and V is TRBV18; TRBD1 is a possible D gene (5 bases). The V end was cut by 3 bases, the J end by 4 bases, with 9 bases between. Germline lookup yields CDR1 KGHSH and CDR2 LQKENI. The CDR3 extends over 13 amino acids. As DNA, the CDR3 is TGTGCCAGCTCACCGCAGGGTATCACTGAAGCTTTCTTT. Its protein product is CASSPQGITEAFF.

This clone was detected once. V and J are TRBV15 and TRBJ2-7; 7 nucleotides agree with TRBD1. The germline V gene encodes CDR1 LNHNV and CDR2 YYDKDF (reference sequence). V shed 0 bases, J shed 0 bases, and the junction held 2 bases outside the gene matches. This CDR3 spans 15 amino acids. For the CDR3, the DNA is TGTGCCACCAGCAGAGACCCAGGGGGCTCCTACGAGCAGTACTTC. Amino acids: CATSRDPGGSYEQYF.